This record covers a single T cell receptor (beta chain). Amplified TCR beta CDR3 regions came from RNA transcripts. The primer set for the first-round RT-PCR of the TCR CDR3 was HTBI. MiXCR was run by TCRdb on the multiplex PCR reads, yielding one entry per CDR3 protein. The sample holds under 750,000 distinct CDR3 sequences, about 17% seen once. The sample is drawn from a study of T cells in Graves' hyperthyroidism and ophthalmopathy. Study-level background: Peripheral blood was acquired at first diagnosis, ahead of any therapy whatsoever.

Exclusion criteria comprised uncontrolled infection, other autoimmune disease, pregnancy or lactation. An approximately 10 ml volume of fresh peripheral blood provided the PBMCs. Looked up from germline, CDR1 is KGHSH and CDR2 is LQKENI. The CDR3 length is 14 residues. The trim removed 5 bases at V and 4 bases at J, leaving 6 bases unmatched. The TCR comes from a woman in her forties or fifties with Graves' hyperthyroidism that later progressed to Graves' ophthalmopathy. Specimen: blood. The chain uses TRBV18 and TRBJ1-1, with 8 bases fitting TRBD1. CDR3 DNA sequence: TGTGCCAGCTCAGAGGACAGGGCGCCCACTGAAGCTTTCTTT. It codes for CASSEDRAPTEAFF. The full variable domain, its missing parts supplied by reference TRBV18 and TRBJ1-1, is NAGVMQNPRHLVRRRGQEARLRCSPMKGHSHVYWYRQLPEEGLKFMVYLQKENIIDESGMPKERFSAEFPKEGPSILRIQQVVRGDSAAYFCASSEDRAPTEAFFGQGTRLTVV.